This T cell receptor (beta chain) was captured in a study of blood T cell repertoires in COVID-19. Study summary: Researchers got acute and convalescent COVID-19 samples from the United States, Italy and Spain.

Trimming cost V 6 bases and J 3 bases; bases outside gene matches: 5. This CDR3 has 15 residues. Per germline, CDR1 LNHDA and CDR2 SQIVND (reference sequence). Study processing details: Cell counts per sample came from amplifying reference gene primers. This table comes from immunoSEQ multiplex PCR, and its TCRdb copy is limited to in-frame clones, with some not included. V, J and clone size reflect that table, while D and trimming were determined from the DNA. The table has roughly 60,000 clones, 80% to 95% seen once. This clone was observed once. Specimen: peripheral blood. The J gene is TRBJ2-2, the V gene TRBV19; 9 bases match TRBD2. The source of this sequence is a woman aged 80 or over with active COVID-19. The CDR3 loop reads CASRLRGGYTGELFF. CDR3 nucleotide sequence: TGTGCCAGTAGGCTGCGGGGGGGGTACACCGGGGAGCTGTTTTTT.